The following is a T cell receptor (beta chain) sequence with its context. This CDR3 region has 14 residues. CDR1 and CDR2 (germline): SEHNR, FQNEAQ (reference sequence). Using the 5' RACE reads, TCRdb records one entry per CDR3 protein without DNA. Its listing shows thousands of distinct CDR3 sequences. The sample originates from a study of T cells expressing NK-cell markers. This chain connects TRBV7-9 to TRBJ1-5; TCRdb's assignment of TRBD1 cannot be checked, as there is no DNA. The TCR comes from a man between 18 and 35 years old in good health. The sample was blood T cells: a sorted CD56 or NKG2C T cell subset, CD4+ or CD8+ T cells, or bulk PBMC T cells (not recorded which). The CDR3 here is CASSLDRANQPQHF.